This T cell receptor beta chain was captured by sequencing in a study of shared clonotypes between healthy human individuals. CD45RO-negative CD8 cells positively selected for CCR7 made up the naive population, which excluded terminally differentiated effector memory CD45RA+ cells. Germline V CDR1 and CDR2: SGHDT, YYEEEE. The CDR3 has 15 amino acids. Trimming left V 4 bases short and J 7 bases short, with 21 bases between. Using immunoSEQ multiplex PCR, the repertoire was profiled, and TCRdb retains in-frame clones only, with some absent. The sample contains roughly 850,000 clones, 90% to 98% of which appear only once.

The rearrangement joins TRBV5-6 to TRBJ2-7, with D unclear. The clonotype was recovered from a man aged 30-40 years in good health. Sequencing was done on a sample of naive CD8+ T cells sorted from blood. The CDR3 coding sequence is TGTGCCAGCAGCAGTATACAGAGCCTCCTCTGGGAGCAGTACTTC. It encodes CASSSIQSLLWEQYF.